This is a list of T cell receptor beta chains from one sample in a study of PD-1 blockade in classical Hodgkin lymphoma. The method was immunoSEQ multiplex PCR; TCRdb's version includes in-frame clones alone and lacks a portion of them. Among about 61,000 clones listed, about 85% were seen once. The source was peripheral blood mononuclear cells (PBMCs), collected before the fourth cycle of nivolumab. These receptors all stem from a human donor with classical Hodgkin lymphoma. Each CDR3 is given with its conserved first and last residue. A D gene is named only where the DNA matches it firmly. The size of a clone is reported for some rows only, either as once, few or many, or as a class for expanded clones.

V	size	J	D	CDR3	DNA
TRBV7-6	-	TRBJ2-3	-	CASSSETTDTQYF	TGTGCCAGCAGCTCTGAAACCACAGATACGCAGTATTTT
TRBV5-1	-	TRBJ1-1	-	CASSLYTGSNTEAFF	TGCGCCAGCAGCTTGTATACAGGGTCTAACACTGAAGCTTTCTTT
TRBV10-3	-	TRBJ1-5	-	CATKPRETGLVRQPQHF	TGTGCCACCAAGCCGCGGGAGACGGGCTTAGTTCGTCAGCCCCAGCATTTT
TRBV9	once	TRBJ1-5	-	CASSTYYGLNQPQHF	TGTGCCAGCAGCACCTACTACGGCTTAAATCAGCCCCAGCATTTT
TRBV10-1	-	TRBJ2-7	TRBD1	CASSTRQGTTYEQYF	TGCGCCAGCAGCACAAGACAGGGAACCACCTACGAGCAGTACTTC
TRBV5-1	-	TRBJ2-7	-	CASSSTGFGEQYF	TGCGCCAGCAGCTCGACAGGTTTCGGGGAGCAGTACTTC
TRBV6-6	once	TRBJ2-1	-	CASGYNEQFF	TGTGCCAGCGGGTACAATGAGCAGTTCTTC
TRBV28	few	TRBJ1-6	-	CASRRDPGSPLHF	TGTGCCAGCCGCCGGGACCCCGGGTCACCCCTCCACTTT
TRBV19	-	TRBJ2-2	TRBD2	CASTSGGRTWELFF	TGTGCCAGTACTAGCGGGGGGCGCACCTGGGAGCTGTTTTTT
TRBV27	-	TRBJ2-2	-	CASRRAGTTPTGELFF	TGTGCCAGCAGAAGAGCCGGGACAACCCCTACCGGGGAGCTGTTTTTT
TRBV6-6	-	TRBJ2-7	TRBD2	CASSYTSGGLYEQYF	TGTGCCAGCAGTTACACGAGCGGGGGCCTATACGAGCAGTACTTC
TRBV27	few	TRBJ1-4	-	CASSPRTVRNEKLFF	TGTGCCAGCAGTCCCCGGACAGTTCGGAATGAAAAACTGTTTTTT
TRBV5-1	-	TRBJ2-3	-	CASSLDGTDTDTQYF	TGCGCCAGCAGCTTGGACGGAACAGACACAGATACGCAGTATTTT
TRBV7-9	-	TRBJ2-3	-	CASSPRRGGSDTQYF	TGTGCCAGCAGTCCCCGGCGAGGGGGTTCAGATACGCAGTATTTT
TRBV6-6	-	TRBJ1-1	-	CASSCSMEGLGTEAFF	TGTGCCAGCAGTTGCTCGATGGAGGGGCTTGGCACTGAAGCTTTCTTT
TRBV19	-	TRBJ2-1	TRBD1	CASSINLGTGGVEQFF	TGTGCCAGTAGTATAAATCTCGGGACAGGGGGTGTTGAGCAGTTCTTC
TRBV5-1	-	TRBJ2-7	-	CASSLVVGTGEQYF	TGCGCCAGCAGCTTGGTGGTCGGGACTGGCGAGCAGTACTTC
TRBV2	-	TRBJ1-5	TRBD1	CASSGDSKFQPQHF	TGTGCCAGCAGTGGGGACAGCAAATTCCAGCCCCAGCATTTT
TRBV5-1	-	TRBJ1-1	-	CASSKQVNTEAFF	TGCGCCAGCAGCAAACAGGTTAACACTGAAGCTTTCTTT
TRBV5-1	-	TRBJ2-2	-	CASSRRVQGIPGELFF	TGCGCCAGCAGTCGAAGGGTTCAGGGGATACCCGGGGAGCTGTTTTTT
TRBV2	-	TRBJ2-3	-	CASSEMDGTDTQYF	TGTGCCAGCAGTGAGATGGACGGCACAGATACGCAGTATTTT
TRBV7-9	-	TRBJ1-2	-	CASSLLSNYGYTF	TGTGCCAGCAGCTTATTATCCAACTATGGCTACACCTTC
TRBV5-1	-	TRBJ1-2	-	CASSLAEARLGYTF	TGCGCCAGCAGCTTGGCCGAGGCTAGGCTTGGCTACACCTTC
TRBV5-1	-	TRBJ1-1	-	CASSIQGGNTEAFF	TGCGCCAGCAGCATACAGGGAGGGAACACTGAAGCTTTCTTT
TRBV5-1	-	TRBJ2-1	TRBD1	CASSSTGGAGNEQFF	TGCGCCAGCAGTTCGACAGGGGGCGCCGGGAATGAGCAGTTCTTC
TRBV2	-	TRBJ1-5	-	CASWGGRVEDSNQPQHF	TGTGCCAGCTGGGGGGGCAGGGTAGAGGATAGCAATCAGCCCCAGCATTTT
TRBV14	-	TRBJ1-2	-	CASSQVETGGYTF	TGTGCCAGCAGCCAAGTTGAGACGGGTGGCTACACCTTC
TRBV7-9	-	TRBJ1-1	-	CASSLGLSFLTEAFF	TGTGCCAGCAGCTTAGGACTGAGCTTCCTAACTGAAGCTTTCTTT
TRBV7-9	-	TRBJ2-3	TRBD2	CASSTSGGITDTQYF	TGTGCCAGCAGCACTAGCGGGGGGATCACAGATACGCAGTATTTT
TRBV27	-	TRBJ2-7	-	CASSFWARGSYEQYF	TGTGCCAGCAGTTTCTGGGCTAGAGGGTCCTACGAGCAGTACTTC
TRBV7-9	-	TRBJ2-6	TRBD1	CASSSLMGDRAPGANVLTF	TGTGCCAGCAGCTCCCTGATGGGGGACAGGGCTCCTGGGGCCAACGTCCTGACTTTC